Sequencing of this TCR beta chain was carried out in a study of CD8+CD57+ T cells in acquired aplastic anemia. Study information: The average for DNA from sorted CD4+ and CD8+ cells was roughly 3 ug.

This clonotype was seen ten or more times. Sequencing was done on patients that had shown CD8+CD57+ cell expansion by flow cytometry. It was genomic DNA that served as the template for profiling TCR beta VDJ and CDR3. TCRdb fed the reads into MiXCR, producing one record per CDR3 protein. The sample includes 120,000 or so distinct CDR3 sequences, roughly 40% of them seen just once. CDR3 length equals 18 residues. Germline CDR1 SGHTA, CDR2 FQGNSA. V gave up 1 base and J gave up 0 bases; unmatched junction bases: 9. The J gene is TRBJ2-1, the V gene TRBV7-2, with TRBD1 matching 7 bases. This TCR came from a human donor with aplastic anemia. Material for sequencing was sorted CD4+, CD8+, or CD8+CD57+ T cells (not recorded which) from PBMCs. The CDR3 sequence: CASSLVMAGTVSYNEQFF. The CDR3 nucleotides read TGTGCCAGCAGCTTAGTGATGGCCGGGACAGTCTCCTACAATGAGCAGTTCTTC.